One TCR beta chain is described in this entry. V lost 1 base and J lost 4, with 8 bases in between. The CDR3 is made up of 15 amino acids. CDR1 and CDR2 from the germline V gene are MNHEY and SMNVEV (reference sequence). TEMRA cells underwent FACS enrichment and CD8+ and CD4+ T cells underwent negative isolation. The sample is drawn from a study of CD8 T cells in Susac syndrome. As for the study in general: Patients with Susac syndrome were therapy-naive, treated with corticosteroids, or treated with intravenous immunoglobulin alone when blood was collected.

An input of roughly 0.5 to 1 ug of RNA was subjected to reverse transcription using random hexamers. TCR beta CDR3 was amplified by immunoSEQ covering 54 Vbeta and 13 Jbeta. MiXCR, applied by TCRdb to the immunoSEQ multiplex PCR reads, yields one record per CDR3 protein. The table includes under 200,000 distinct CDR3 sequences, approximately 94% detected once. This sequence joins TRBV27 and TRBJ1-6; D uncertain. The sequenced sample was CD4+ T cells from PBMCs. This receptor was taken from a human donor with Susac syndrome. The CDR3 region has the DNA TGTGCCAGCAGTTTATTTGGGAATTATAATTCACCCCTCCACTTT. Translating it yields CASSLFGNYNSPLHF.